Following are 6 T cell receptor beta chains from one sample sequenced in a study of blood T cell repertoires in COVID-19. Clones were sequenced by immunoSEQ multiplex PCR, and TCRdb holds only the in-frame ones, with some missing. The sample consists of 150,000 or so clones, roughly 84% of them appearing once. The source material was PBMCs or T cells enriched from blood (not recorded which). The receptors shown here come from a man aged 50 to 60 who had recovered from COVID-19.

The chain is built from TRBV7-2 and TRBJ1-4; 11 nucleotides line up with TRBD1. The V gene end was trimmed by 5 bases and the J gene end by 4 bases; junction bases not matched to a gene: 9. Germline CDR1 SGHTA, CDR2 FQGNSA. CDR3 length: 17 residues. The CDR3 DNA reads TGTGCCAGCAGCACCCGGACAGGGGGCCTAGTTAATGAAAAACTGTTTTTT. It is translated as CASSTRTGGLVNEKLFF.

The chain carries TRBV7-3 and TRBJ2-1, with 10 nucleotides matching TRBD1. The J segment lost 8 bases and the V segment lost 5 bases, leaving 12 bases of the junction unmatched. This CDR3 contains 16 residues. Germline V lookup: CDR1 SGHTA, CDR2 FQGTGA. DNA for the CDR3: TGTGCCAGCAGCGGCTCCGGGACAGGGGTCACCGATGAGCAGTTCTTC. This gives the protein CASSGSGTGVTDEQFF. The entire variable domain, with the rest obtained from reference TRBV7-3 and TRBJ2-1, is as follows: GAGVSQTPSNKVTEKGKYVELRCDPISGHTALYWYRQSLGQGPEFLIYFQGTGAADDSGLPNDRFFAVRPEGSVSTLKIQRTERGDSAVYLCASSGSGTGVTDEQFFGPGTRLTVL.

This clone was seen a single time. CDR3 loop: CASRTGPNTGELFF. CDR3 nucleotide sequence: TGCGCCAGCAGGACAGGACCGAACACCGGGGAGCTGTTTTTT. The gene calls are TRBV23-1 and TRBJ2-2; maybe TRBD1 (6 bases). TRBV23-1 is noted as an ORF with a role that remains uncertain. Trimming left V 6 bases short and J 0 bases short, with 8 bases between. This CDR3 is built from 14 residues.

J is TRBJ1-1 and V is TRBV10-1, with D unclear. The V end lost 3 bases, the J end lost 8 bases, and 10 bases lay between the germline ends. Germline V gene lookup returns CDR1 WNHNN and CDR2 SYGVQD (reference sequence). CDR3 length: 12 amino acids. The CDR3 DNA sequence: TGCGCCAGCAGTGACCGGGTGTACGAAGCTTTCTTT. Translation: CASSDRVYEAFF.

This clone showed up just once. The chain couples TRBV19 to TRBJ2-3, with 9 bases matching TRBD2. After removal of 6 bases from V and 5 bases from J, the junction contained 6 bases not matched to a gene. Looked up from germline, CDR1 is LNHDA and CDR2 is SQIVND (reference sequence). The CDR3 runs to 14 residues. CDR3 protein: CASRSASGVDTQYF. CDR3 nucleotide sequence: TGTGCCAGTAGATCGGCTAGCGGGGTAGATACGCAGTATTTT.

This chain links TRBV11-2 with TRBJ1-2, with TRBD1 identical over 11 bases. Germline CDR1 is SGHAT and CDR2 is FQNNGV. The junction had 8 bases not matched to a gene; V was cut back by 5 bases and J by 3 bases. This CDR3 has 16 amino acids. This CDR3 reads CASSPVGQGGYYGYTF. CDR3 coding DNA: TGTGCCAGCAGCCCAGTGGGACAGGGGGGGTACTATGGCTACACCTTC.